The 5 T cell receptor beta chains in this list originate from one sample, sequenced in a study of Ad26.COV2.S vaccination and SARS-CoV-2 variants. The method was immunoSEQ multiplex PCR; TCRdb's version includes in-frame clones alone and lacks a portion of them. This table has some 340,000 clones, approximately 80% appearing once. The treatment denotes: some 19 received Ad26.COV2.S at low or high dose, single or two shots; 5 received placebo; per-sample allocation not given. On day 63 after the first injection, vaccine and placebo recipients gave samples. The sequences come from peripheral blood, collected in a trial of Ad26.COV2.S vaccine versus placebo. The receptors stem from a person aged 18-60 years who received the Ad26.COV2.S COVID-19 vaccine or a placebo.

This CDR3 reads CAGLQGPEAFF. The CDR3 bases are TGTGCCGGTCTTCAGGGCCCTGAAGCTTTCTTT. The chain uses TRBV2 and TRBJ1-1; TRBD1 might be the D (5 bases). The CDR3 consists of 11 residues. Germline V CDR1 and CDR2: SNHLY, FYNNEI. Trimming took 11 bases from V and 6 from J, leaving 13 bases between them.

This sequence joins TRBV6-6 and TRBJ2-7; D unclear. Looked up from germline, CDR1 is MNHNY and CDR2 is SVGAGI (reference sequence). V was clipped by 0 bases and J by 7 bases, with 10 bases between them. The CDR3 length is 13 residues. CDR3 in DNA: TGTGCCAGCAGTTACTCTGAGGCTGGGGAGCAGTACTTC. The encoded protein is CASSYSEAGEQYF.

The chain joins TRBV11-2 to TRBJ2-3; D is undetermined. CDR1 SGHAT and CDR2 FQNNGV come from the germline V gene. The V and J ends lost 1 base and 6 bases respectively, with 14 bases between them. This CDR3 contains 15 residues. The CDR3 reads CASSLGWQPVDTQYF. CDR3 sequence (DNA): TGTGCCAGCAGCTTAGGTTGGCAGCCGGTGGATACGCAGTATTTT.

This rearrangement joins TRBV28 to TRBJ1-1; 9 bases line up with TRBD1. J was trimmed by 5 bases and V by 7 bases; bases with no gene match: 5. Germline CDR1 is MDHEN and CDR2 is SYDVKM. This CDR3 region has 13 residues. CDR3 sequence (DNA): TGTGCCAGCAAAAGACAGGGGGGAACTGAAGCTTTCTTT. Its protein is CASKRQGGTEAFF.

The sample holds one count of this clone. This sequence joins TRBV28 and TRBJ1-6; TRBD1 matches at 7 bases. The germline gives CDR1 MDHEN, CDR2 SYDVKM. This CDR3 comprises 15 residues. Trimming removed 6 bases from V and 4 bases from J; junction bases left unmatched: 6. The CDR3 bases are TGTGCCAGCAGAGGGACAGATACTTATAATTCACCCCTCCACTTT. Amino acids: CASRGTDTYNSPLHF.